These T cell receptor beta chains were read from a single sample in a study of blood T cell repertoires in COVID-19. Assay: immunoSEQ multiplex PCR; the TCRdb copy retains only in-frame clones and omits some. Among approximately 260,000 clones listed, 85% to 95% were seen once. The sequencing input was PBMCs or T cells enriched from blood (not recorded which). The receptors stem from a woman aged 18-29 years who had recovered from COVID-19. CDR3s include the opening cysteine and the closing phenylalanine or tryptophan. The order of the fields is CDR3 protein, CDR3 DNA, J gene, V gene, D gene, clone size. The D gene is left open where the match is weak. Rows may omit the clone size; those that give it use once, few, many or a size class.

CASRGHLNTEAFF TGTGCCAGCAGGGGACACCTAAACACTGAAGCTTTCTTT TRBJ1-1 TRBV6-5 . .
CASSTRLRGEKLFF TGTGCCAGCAGCACAAGACTCCGGGGGGAAAAACTGTTTTTT TRBJ1-4 TRBV6-5 . .
CASSETGSTNGYTF TGTGCCAGCAGTGAGACAGGGTCAACAAATGGCTACACCTTC TRBJ1-2 TRBV6-1 TRBD1 .
CASSHAQVLGNYGYTF TGTGCCAGCAGCCACGCACAGGTCTTGGGGAACTATGGCTACACCTTC TRBJ1-2 TRBV7-8 . .
CASSLEGLSNEQFF TGCGCCAGCAGCTTGGAAGGACTTTCCAATGAGCAGTTCTTC TRBJ2-1 TRBV5-1 . .
CASSQTQGRAFF TGTGCCAGCAGCCAAACCCAGGGTAGAGCTTTCTTT TRBJ1-1 TRBV3-1/TRBV3-2 . .
CASSSNPGTANYGYTF TGTGCCAGCAGCTCAAATCCCGGGACAGCTAACTATGGCTACACCTTC TRBJ1-2 TRBV9 TRBD1 .
CASSSGRTGELFF TGCGCCAGCAGTAGCGGGAGAACCGGGGAGCTGTTTTTT TRBJ2-2 TRBV10-2 TRBD2 .
CASSLSSGSLGANVLTF TGTGCCAGCAGTTTATCTAGCGGGAGTTTGGGGGCCAACGTCCTGACTTTC TRBJ2-6 TRBV28 TRBD2 .
CASSPRTSGGESYNEQFF TGTGCCAGCAGCCCCCGGACTAGCGGGGGGGAGTCCTACAATGAGCAGTTCTTC TRBJ2-1 TRBV9 TRBD2 few
CSVDPGTGEAFF TGCAGCGTTGACCCCGGGACAGGTGAAGCTTTCTTT TRBJ1-1 TRBV29-1 TRBD1 .
CASSYGQGGQPQHF TGTGCCAGCAGTTACGGGCAGGGAGGCCAGCCCCAGCATTTT TRBJ1-5 TRBV6-5 . few
CASSPGDYTEAFF TGTGCCAGCAGCCCGGGGGATTACACTGAAGCTTTCTTT TRBJ1-1 TRBV11-2 . .
CASIPRRTDTQYF TGTGCCAGCATTCCCCGTCGTACAGATACGCAGTATTTT TRBJ2-3 TRBV6-5 . once
CASSYLSKAVYGYTF TGTGCCAGCAGCTACCTCTCCAAGGCGGTCTATGGCTACACCTTC TRBJ1-2 TRBV5-8 . .
CASSQGRLGDTDTQYF TGTGCCAGCAGCCAGGGGCGACTCGGTGACACAGATACGCAGTATTTT TRBJ2-3 TRBV4-2 . .
CSASFTSGTDTQYF TGCAGTGCTAGTTTTACTAGCGGGACAGATACGCAGTATTTT TRBJ2-3 TRBV20-1 TRBD2 .
CASSDSGTGTDTQYF TGTGCCAGCAGTGACTCGGGGACAGGGACAGATACGCAGTATTTT TRBJ2-3 TRBV6-4 TRBD1 many
CSVESRGYGYTF TGCAGCGTTGAGTCGCGAGGATATGGCTACACCTTC TRBJ1-2 TRBV29-1 . .
CASSIQGADYGYTF TGTGCCAGTAGTATACAGGGGGCTGACTATGGCTACACCTTC TRBJ1-2 TRBV19 TRBD1 .
CASSQSSDQTGNLYEQYF TGCGCCAGCAGTCAATCCTCCGACCAGACAGGTAATCTTTACGAGCAGTACTTC TRBJ2-7 TRBV23-1 . .
CASSSPGQSSYEQYF TGTGCCAGCAGTAGCCCGGGACAGAGCTCCTACGAGCAGTACTTC TRBJ2-7 TRBV6-5 TRBD1 .
CASSEGQNYGYTF TGTGCCAGCAGCGAGGGACAAAACTATGGCTACACCTTC TRBJ1-2 TRBV5-5 . .
CARYYSDTNTGELFF TGTGCCAGGTATTATAGCGATACGAACACCGGGGAGCTGTTTTTT TRBJ2-2 TRBV16 . few
CASSPDRGIETQYF TGTGCCAGCTCACCCGACAGGGGGATTGAGACCCAGTACTTC TRBJ2-5 TRBV18 TRBD1 .
CASSQEGGTVAFF TGTGCCAGCAGCCAAGAGGGGGGTACCGTGGCTTTCTTT TRBJ1-1 TRBV3-1/TRBV3-2 . .
CASSPEIFSGAHFTDTQYF TGTGCCAGCAGCCCGGAAATATTTAGCGGAGCCCATTTCACAGATACGCAGTATTTT TRBJ2-3 TRBV7-9 . .
CATSDPGTGVREQFF TGTGCCACCAGTGATCCCGGGACAGGGGTTCGTGAGCAGTTCTTC TRBJ2-1 TRBV24-1 TRBD1 .
CASSIGTSRIETQYF TGTGCCAGTAGTATTGGGACTAGTCGGATAGAGACCCAGTACTTC TRBJ2-5 TRBV19 TRBD2 once
CASSEYPRGPGNTIYF TGTGCCAGCAGTGAATACCCCAGGGGGCCTGGAAACACCATATATTTT TRBJ1-3 TRBV6-1 TRBD1 .
CSVDSGGGAGNTIYF TGCAGCGTCGATTCTGGGGGGGGTGCTGGAAACACCATATATTTT TRBJ1-3 TRBV29-1 . .
CATSSDLTSGPNEQFF TGTGCCACCAGCTCTGATTTGACTAGCGGGCCCAATGAGCAGTTCTTC TRBJ2-1 TRBV15 TRBD2 .